The present entry profiles one TCR beta chain with its context. A single count supports this clone. Its antigen is not yet known. It has no much larger one-base neighbor in the sample; base qualities were not kept. This entry belongs to a study of T cell repertoires in ileal Crohn's disease (dated by TCRdb to about 2019). Study-wide context: The median duration of disease was 7.9 years, and at the time of surgery around 36% of patients were active smokers. A total of around 170 mucosal samples from some 50 patients were sequenced, collected from several sites on the surgical specimen as well as at postoperative endoscopy. A Rutgeerts score above i0 was used to define endoscopic postoperative recurrence. TCR repertoire analysis was performed in a few dozen Crohn's disease patients drawn from a prospective multicentre cohort. Running in parallel with the study was a multicentre cohort set up to find predictors of early endoscopic recurrence following ileocolonic resection. Every patient underwent surgery because of a complication, which was stricturing disease in roughly 61% and penetrating disease in around 39%. Postoperative therapy was given to about half of the patients, with thiopurines administered to about a dozen patients and anti-TNF agents administered to about 20 patients. The study at large found these results: A significantly higher proportion of clonal expansions was observed in active smokers at surgery than in non-smokers (approximately 28% vs 17%, p=0.02). Endoscopic recurrence was linked to a higher percentage of high-frequency clones at surgery, and recurrence occurred in every patient whose clonality exceeded 26.8% (18/57). Sorted CD8 T cells carried more high-frequency clones than CD4 T cells, suggesting mucosal expansions were mainly CD8. Mucosal CD4 and CD8 T cells were sorted and sequenced only in a subgroup of patients, the size of which was not stated.

The trim is 4 bases for V and 5 bases for J, with a gap of 15 bases between the germline ends. Per the germline V gene, SGHDT is the CDR1 and YYEEEE is the CDR2. The CDR3 runs 14 amino acids, cysteine and phenylalanine included. Only the CDR3 portion is preserved as DNA: 42 bases, with reading frame beginning at the first base. Five hundred nanograms of biopsy DNA per sample were submitted for commercial TCRB immunosequencing. Adaptive Biotechnology amplified the CDR3 regions from genomic DNA with a two-step multiplex PCR designed to control amplification bias. In the first PCR, primers covered every V and J gene segment, and in the second PCR, barcodes and Illumina adapters were added. CDR3 libraries were sequenced on an Illumina instrument. Turning to the authors' computational methods: Vendor-provided pipelines were combined with custom analysis of raw data in R/Bioconductor under R version 3.3.0. Clonality, ranging from 0 to 1, was calculated as the inverse of the normalised Shannon entropy of all productive clones. The repertoire share taken up by the top 100 clones defined high-frequency clones, and only clones that passed a 95% confidence test were kept. Repertoire diversity was measured with the Simpson index, and overlap between samples was measured with the Morisita-Horn index. TCRdb provides this immuneACCESS table in a form limited to in-frame rearrangements. Some clones are lacking; in checked studies, under half of them reflect an unresolved V gene, and why the rest are absent is not known. V, J and clone size were drawn from that table, and D and trimming were deduced from the DNA. The sample includes roughly 15,000 clones, with approximately 87% observed a single time. 10% of the sample is in the top ten clones.

Adults with ileal or ileocolonic Crohn's disease for whom ileocolonic resection was indicated were considered eligible. Whole ileal mucosal biopsies were kept frozen at -80 degrees C prior to DNA extraction. Genomic DNA was extracted from frozen whole biopsies using a TRizol-based method and was quantified with a NanoDrop 2000 spectrophotometer. Sequenced input: ileal tissue. This receptor was identified in an adult with Crohn's disease. Recombination linked TRBV5-6 to TRBJ1-2, with no D gene named confidently. CDR3 reads: CASSPRLVSYGYTF. The nucleotide sequence reads TGTGCCAGCAGCCCTCGCCTGGTGAGTTATGGCTACACCTTC. Here the CDR3 is joined to the reference TRBV5-6 and TRBJ1-2 genes, and the full variable domain is: DAGVTQSPTHLIKTRGQQVTLRCSPKSGHDTVSWYQQALGQGPQFIFQYYEEEERQRGNFPDRFSGHQFPNYSSELNVNALLLGDSALYLCASSPRLVSYGYTFGSGTRLTVV.